This TCR beta chain was found in a study of CD8+CD57+ T cells in acquired aplastic anemia. Turning to the study itself: Mean yield of DNA from sorted CD4+ and CD8+ cells was approximately 3 ug.

The authors sequenced patients whose flow cytometry had shown CD8+CD57+ cell expansion. Patients had not yet gotten any therapy when their blood was taken for sampling. Genomic DNA provided the template from which TCR beta VDJ and CDR3 profiles were obtained. TCRdb analysed the reads with MiXCR anew, one entry per CDR3 protein. Altogether hundreds of thousands of distinct CDR3 sequences are present, approximately 51% being singletons, with the ten largest covering 20%. The CDR3 runs to 17 residues. The V and J ends lost 4 bases and 6 bases, in that order; junction bases with no gene match: 13. Looked up from germline, CDR1 is MGHDK and CDR2 is SYGVNS.

Material for sequencing was sorted CD4+, CD8+, or CD8+CD57+ T cells (not recorded which) from PBMCs. The receptor comes from a human donor with aplastic anemia. The V gene is TRBV25-1, the J gene TRBJ2-1, with TRBD2 matching 9 bases. CDR3 sequence reads: CASSAPLSGGPSNEQFF. The CDR3, as DNA: TGTGCCAGCAGTGCCCCACTGAGCGGGGGGCCCTCCAATGAGCAGTTCTTC.